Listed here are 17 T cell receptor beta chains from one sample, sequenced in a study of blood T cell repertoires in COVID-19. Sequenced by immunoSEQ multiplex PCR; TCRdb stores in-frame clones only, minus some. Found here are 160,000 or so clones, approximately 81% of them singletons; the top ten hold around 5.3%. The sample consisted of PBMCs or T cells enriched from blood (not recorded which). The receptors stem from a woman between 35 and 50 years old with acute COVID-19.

The CDR3: CASSPLPDGEQYV. The DNA of the CDR3 is TGTGCCAGCAGTCCACTACCCGACGGCGAGCAGTACGTC. The rearrangement links TRBV5-4 to TRBJ2-7; D is undetermined. V gave up 5 bases and J gave up 6 bases, with 15 bases separating them. CDR3 length: 13 amino acids. Germline values: CDR1 SGHNT, CDR2 YYREEE (reference sequence).

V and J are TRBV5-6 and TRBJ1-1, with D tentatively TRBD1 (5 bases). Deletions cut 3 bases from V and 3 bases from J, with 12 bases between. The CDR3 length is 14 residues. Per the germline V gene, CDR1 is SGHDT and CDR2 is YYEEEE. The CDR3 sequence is CASSWGAKDTEAFF. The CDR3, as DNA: TGTGCCAGCAGCTGGGGCGCGAAAGACACTGAAGCTTTCTTT.

CDR3 residues: CASSQYGKQETQYF. The CDR3 DNA is TGTGCCAGCAGCCAATACGGGAAGCAAGAGACCCAGTACTTC. The rearrangement uses TRBV3-1 (or the pseudogene TRBV3-2) and TRBJ2-5; D is perhaps TRBD2 (5 bases). Trimming removed 2 bases from V and 2 bases from J, with 9 bases in between. Germline assignment: CDR1 LGHDT and CDR2 YNNKEL (reference sequence). This CDR3 is built from 14 residues.

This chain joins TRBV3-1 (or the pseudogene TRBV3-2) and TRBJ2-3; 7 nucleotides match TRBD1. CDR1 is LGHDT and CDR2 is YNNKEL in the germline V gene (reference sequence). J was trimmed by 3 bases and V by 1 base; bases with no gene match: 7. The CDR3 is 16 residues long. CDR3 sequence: CASSQGGGAVTDTQYF. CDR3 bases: TGTGCCAGCAGCCAAGGAGGGGGCGCAGTAACAGATACGCAGTATTTT.

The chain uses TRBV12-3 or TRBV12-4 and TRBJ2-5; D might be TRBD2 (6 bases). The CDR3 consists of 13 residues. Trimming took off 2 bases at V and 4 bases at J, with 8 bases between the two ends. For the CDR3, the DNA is TGTGCCAGCAGTTTAAACGGGGGAGAGACCCAGTACTTC. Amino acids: CASSLNGGETQYF.

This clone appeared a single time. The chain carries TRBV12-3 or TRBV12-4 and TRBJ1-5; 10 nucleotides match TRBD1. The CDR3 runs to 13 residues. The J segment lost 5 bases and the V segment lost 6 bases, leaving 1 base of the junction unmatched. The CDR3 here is CASRGQGYQPQHF. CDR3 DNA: TGTGCCAGCAGGGGACAGGGGTATCAGCCCCAGCATTTT.

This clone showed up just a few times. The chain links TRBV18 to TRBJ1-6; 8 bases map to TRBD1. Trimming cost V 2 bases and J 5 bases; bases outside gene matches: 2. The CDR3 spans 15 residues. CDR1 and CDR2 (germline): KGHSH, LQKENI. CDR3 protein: CASSPGQGDNSPLHF. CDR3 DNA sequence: TGTGCCAGCTCACCAGGACAGGGCGATAATTCACCCCTCCACTTT.

The CDR3: CSVLSGGRGTIYF. CDR3 DNA sequence: TGCAGCGTTTTGTCAGGGGGAAGGGGAACCATATATTTT. The rearrangement uses TRBV29-1 and TRBJ1-3; 7 nucleotides match TRBD1. V was pared by 5 bases and J by 10 bases, with 11 bases of the junction left unmatched. The CDR3 is 13 residues long. Germline CDR1 and CDR2: SQVTM and ANQGSEA.

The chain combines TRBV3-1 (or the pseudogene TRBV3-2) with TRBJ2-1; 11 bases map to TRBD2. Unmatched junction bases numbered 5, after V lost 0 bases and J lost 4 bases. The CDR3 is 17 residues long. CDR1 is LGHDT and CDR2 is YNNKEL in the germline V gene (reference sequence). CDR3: CASSQDLIAGGYNEQFF. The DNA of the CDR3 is TGTGCCAGCAGCCAAGATCTCATAGCGGGAGGGTACAATGAGCAGTTCTTC.

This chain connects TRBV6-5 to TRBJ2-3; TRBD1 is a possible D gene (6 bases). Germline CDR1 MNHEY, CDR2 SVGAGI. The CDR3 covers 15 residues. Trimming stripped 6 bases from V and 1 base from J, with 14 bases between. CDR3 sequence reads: CASRPDSRGTDTQYF. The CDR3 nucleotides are TGTGCCAGCAGACCGGACAGTCGGGGCACAGATACGCAGTATTTT.

CDR3 in DNA: TGTGCTAGTGGTTGGGGAGGGGGAGGGGGGAATGAGCAGTTCTTC. This gives the protein CASGWGGGGGNEQFF. V gene TRBV12-5 combines with J gene TRBJ2-1; the D gene is possibly TRBD2 (7 bases). The V gene lost 4 bases and the J gene lost 7 bases, with 17 bases spanning the gap. Germline V CDR1 and CDR2: LGHNT, FRNRAP. The CDR3 totals 15 residues.

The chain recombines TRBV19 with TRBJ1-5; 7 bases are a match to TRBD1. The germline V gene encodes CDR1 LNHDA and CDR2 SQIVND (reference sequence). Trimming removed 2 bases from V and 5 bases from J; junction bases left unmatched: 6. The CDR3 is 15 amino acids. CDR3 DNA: TGTGCCAGTAGTATAAAACAGGGGAGGTATCAGCCCCAGCATTTT. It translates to CASSIKQGRYQPQHF. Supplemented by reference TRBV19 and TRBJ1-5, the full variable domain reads DGGITQSPKYLFRKEGQNVTLSCEQNLNHDAMYWYRQDPGQGLRLIYYSQIVNDFQKGDIAEGYSVSREKKESFPLTVTSAQKNPTAFYLCASSIKQGRYQPQHFGDGTRLSIL.

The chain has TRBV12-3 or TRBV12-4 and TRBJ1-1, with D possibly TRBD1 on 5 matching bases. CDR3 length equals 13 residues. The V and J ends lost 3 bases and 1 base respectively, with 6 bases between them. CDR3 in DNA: TGTGCCAGCAGTTTCGGGGGGAACACTGAAGCTTTCTTT. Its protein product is CASSFGGNTEAFF.

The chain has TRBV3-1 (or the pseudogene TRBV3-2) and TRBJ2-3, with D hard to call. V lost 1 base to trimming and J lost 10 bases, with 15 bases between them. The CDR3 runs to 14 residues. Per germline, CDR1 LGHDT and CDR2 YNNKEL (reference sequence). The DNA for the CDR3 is TGTGCCAGCAGCCAAGGGGCCACCTCCAGGTCGCAGTATTTT. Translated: CASSQGATSRSQYF.

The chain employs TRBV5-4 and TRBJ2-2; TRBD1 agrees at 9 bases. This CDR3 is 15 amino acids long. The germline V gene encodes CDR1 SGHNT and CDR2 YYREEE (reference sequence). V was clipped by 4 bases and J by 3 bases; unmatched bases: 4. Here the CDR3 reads CASSGGTGYTGELFF. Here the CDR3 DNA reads TGTGCCAGCAGCGGGGGGACAGGGTACACCGGGGAGCTGTTTTTT.

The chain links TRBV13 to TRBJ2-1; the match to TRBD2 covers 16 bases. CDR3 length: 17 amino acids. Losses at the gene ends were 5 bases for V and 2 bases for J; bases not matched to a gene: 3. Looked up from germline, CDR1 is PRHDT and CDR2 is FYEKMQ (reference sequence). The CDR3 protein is CASSPGLAGGPYNEQFF. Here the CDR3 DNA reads TGTGCCAGCAGCCCGGGACTAGCGGGAGGGCCCTACAATGAGCAGTTCTTC.

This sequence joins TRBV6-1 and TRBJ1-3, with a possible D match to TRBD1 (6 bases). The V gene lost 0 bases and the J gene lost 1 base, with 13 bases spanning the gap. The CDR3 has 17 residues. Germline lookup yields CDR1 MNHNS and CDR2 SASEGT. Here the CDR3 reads CASSEARGGRSGNTIYF. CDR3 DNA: TGTGCCAGCAGTGAAGCGCGCGGGGGCAGGTCTGGAAACACCATATATTTT.